Listed here are 27 T cell receptor beta chains from one sample, sequenced in a study of shared clonotypes between healthy human individuals. TCRdb keeps only in-frame clones here, not all; method: immunoSEQ multiplex PCR. This table holds some 2 million clones, about 95% found once. In the naive CD8 group, cells lacked CD45RO and were positively selected for CCR7, so terminally differentiated effector memory CD45RA+ cells were left out. The sequenced material came from naive CD8+ T cells sorted from blood. All receptors come from a man aged 18-30 years in good health.

The V call is TRBV20-1, the J call TRBJ2-2; unclear D gene. Germline CDR1 is DFQATT and CDR2 is SNEGSKA (reference sequence). This CDR3 spans 11 amino acids. Trimming pared 6 bases from V and 6 bases from J, leaving 8 bases between. The CDR3 spells CSAPRAGELFF. CDR3 nucleotide sequence: TGCAGTGCGCCGAGAGCCGGGGAGCTGTTTTTT.

The chain employs TRBV4-1 and TRBJ1-5, with D unresolved. Trimming stripped 4 bases from V and 4 bases from J, with 11 bases between. CDR3 length: 14 amino acids. CDR1 is MGHRA and CDR2 is YSYEKL in the germline V gene. CDR3 sequence (DNA): TGCGCCAGCAGCCTAGTGGCCCTGAATCAGCCCCAGCATTTT. It yields the protein CASSLVALNQPQHF.

The chain combines TRBV19 with TRBJ1-6, with D perhaps TRBD1 (6 bases). The CDR3 runs to 19 residues. Per the germline V gene, CDR1 is LNHDA and CDR2 is SQIVND (reference sequence). V was cut by 5 bases and J by 2 bases, with 22 bases left in between. Written as DNA, the CDR3 is TGTGCCAGTAGTGCCGACCAAATACAGGGATGGACCTATAATTCACCCCTCCACTTT. This codes for CASSADQIQGWTYNSPLHF.

This chain uses TRBV9 with TRBJ2-7; 9 bases are shared with TRBD1. The CDR3 runs 15 residues. The V gene's germline CDR1 is SGDLS and CDR2 YYNGEE. Germline trimming cut 0 bases from V and 3 bases from J; bases unmatched to any gene: 4. CDR3 bases: TGTGCCAGCAGCGTAGGGTTGACAGGGGGCTACGAGCAGTACTTC. Translation gives CASSVGLTGGYEQYF.

The chain carries TRBV5-6 and TRBJ2-5; D not resolved. The CDR3 is made up of 14 amino acids. V was clipped by 1 base and J by 2 bases, with 9 bases between them. The V gene's germline CDR1 is SGHDT and CDR2 YYEEEE. Written as DNA, the CDR3 is TGTGCCAGCAGCTTGCTCTGGCAGCAAGAGACCCAGTACTTC. Its translation is CASSLLWQQETQYF.

This sequence joins TRBV6-5 and TRBJ2-1; 8 bases line up with TRBD2. Germline CDR1 is MNHEY and CDR2 is SVGAGI. The CDR3 is 16 residues long. The junction had 2 bases not matched to a gene; V was cut back by 1 base and J by 0 bases. The CDR3 reads CASSYYSGTSYNEQFF. The CDR3 DNA follows: TGTGCCAGCAGTTACTATAGCGGGACCTCCTACAATGAGCAGTTCTTC.

The genes are TRBV6-1 and TRBJ1-1; D is ambiguous. The CDR3 covers 14 residues. Germline loops: CDR1 MNHNS, CDR2 SASEGT. V was clipped by 5 bases and J by 1 base, with 11 bases between them. The DNA of the CDR3 is TGTGCCAGCAGTACCAGTCTGGGGAACACTGAAGCTTTCTTT. Its protein is CASSTSLGNTEAFF.

The V and J genes are TRBV27 and TRBJ2-7; 10 bases map to TRBD2. In germline, CDR1 is MNHEY, CDR2 SMNVEV (reference sequence). V dropped 0 bases and J dropped 4; count of bases not matched to a gene: 6. The length of the CDR3 is 16 residues. CDR3 loop: CASSLSSASGGYEQYF. In nucleotides, the CDR3 is TGTGCCAGCAGTTTATCGTCGGCTAGCGGGGGTTACGAGCAGTACTTC.

The V call is TRBV7-3, the J call TRBJ2-3; 8 positions agree with TRBD2. The CDR3 is made up of 15 amino acids. The germline V gene has CDR1 SGHTA and CDR2 FQGTGA. V shed 4 bases, J shed 5 bases, and the junction held 8 bases outside the gene matches. The CDR3 protein is CASSWAGGQIDTQYF. CDR3 DNA sequence: TGTGCCAGCAGCTGGGCGGGGGGCCAAATAGATACGCAGTATTTT.

This rearrangement joins TRBV5-1 to TRBJ1-1; 8 positions match TRBD1. With 1 base clipped from V and 10 bases from J, the junction kept 9 bases outside the gene matches. Germline V lookup: CDR1 SGHRS, CDR2 YFSETQ. CDR3 size: 14 residues. The CDR3 sequence: CASSLWTGTPGAFF. In DNA, the CDR3 is TGCGCCAGCAGCTTGTGGACAGGGACGCCAGGAGCTTTCTTT.

The chain employs TRBV4-2 and TRBJ2-7; D may be TRBD1 or TRBD2 (5 bases each). V gave up 1 base and J gave up 0 bases, with 13 bases separating them. The CDR3 is 16 residues long. Germline assignment: CDR1 LGHNA and CDR2 YNFKEQ. The CDR3, as DNA: TGTGCCAGCAGCCAAGTGGGGGACGGAGCCTCCTACGAGCAGTACTTC. Translating it yields CASSQVGDGASYEQYF.

This chain connects TRBV30 to TRBJ2-5; a possible D gene is TRBD1 (8 bases). CDR1 is GTSNPN and CDR2 is SVGIG in the germline V gene (reference sequence). CDR3 size: 18 residues. The V end lost 8 bases, the J end lost 1 base, and 29 bases lay between the germline ends. The CDR3 region is CALLPGQDLGGSQETQYF. CDR3 nucleotides: TGTGCCCTACTGCCGGGACAGGATTTGGGGGGGTCCCAAGAGACCCAGTACTTC.

The sample holds one count of this clone. This sequence joins TRBV4-1 and TRBJ2-7; D might be TRBD1 (5 bases). The germline V gene has CDR1 MGHRA and CDR2 YSYEKL. Trimming took 1 base from V and 1 from J, leaving 11 bases between them. This CDR3 comprises 15 residues. The CDR3 reads CASSQGAGISYEQYF. The CDR3 nucleotides read TGCGCCAGCAGCCAAGGGGCAGGGATATCCTACGAGCAGTACTTC.

This chain uses TRBV6-1 with TRBJ2-3; D might be TRBD1 (5 bases). The CDR3 consists of 14 residues. CDR1 and CDR2 (germline): MNHNS, SASEGT. The germline V and J ends were trimmed by 2 bases and 3 bases, with 9 bases remaining between them. CDR3: CASSERGLTDTQYF. CDR3 sequence (DNA): TGTGCCAGCAGTGAAAGGGGTCTGACAGATACGCAGTATTTT.

The CDR3, as DNA: TGTGCCAGCAGAACAGGGTTCAATGAGCAGTTCTTC. Its protein product is CASRTGFNEQFF. V gene TRBV7-9 combines with J gene TRBJ2-1, with a weak D call TRBD1 (6 bases). V was shortened by 6 bases and J by 6 bases, with 9 bases between the two germline ends. Germline values: CDR1 SEHNR, CDR2 FQNEAQ (reference sequence). The CDR3 runs to 12 residues.

V gene TRBV6-8 combines with J gene TRBJ2-7, with D possibly matching TRBD1 (6 bases). Deletions cut 0 bases from V and 0 bases from J, with 18 bases between. Germline-derived CDR1 and CDR2 are MNHGY and SAAAGT. This CDR3 contains 18 residues. In nucleotides, the CDR3 is TGTGCCAGCAGTTACTCGATCCTGGGGGCCGCTAGCTCCTACGAGCAGTACTTC. Translation gives CASSYSILGAASSYEQYF.

With regard to this clone: Other nucleotide sequences in the sample specify the same CDR3. V usage is TRBV4-1 and J usage is TRBJ2-5; the match to TRBD2 covers 8 bases. The CDR3 totals 15 residues. Trimming at V came to 2 bases and at J to 1 base, leaving 3 bases not matched to a gene. Germline-derived CDR1 and CDR2 are MGHRA and YSYEKL. The CDR3 DNA follows: TGCGCCAGCAGCCAACGCGCGGGGGGCCAAGAGACCCAGTACTTC. The encoded protein is CASSQRAGGQETQYF.

V and J are TRBV19 and TRBJ2-7; 7 bases map to TRBD1. CDR1 is LNHDA, CDR2 SQIVND, per germline (reference sequence). The V and J ends lost 5 bases and 3 bases, in that order; junction bases with no gene match: 10. The CDR3 is 15 residues long. CDR3 coding DNA: TGTGCCAGTAGTGGGCAGGGGGATGGAATCTACGAGCAGTACTTC. It translates to CASSGQGDGIYEQYF.

This chain connects TRBV5-5 to TRBJ1-1; the D is unclear. This CDR3 is 13 amino acids long. CDR1 SGHKS and CDR2 YYEKEE come from the germline V gene (reference sequence). Trimming removed 4 bases from V and 11 bases from J, with 18 bases in between. The CDR3 DNA follows: TGTGCCAGCAGCAGCCCGCCAAGGTTAGAGGCTTTCTTT. Its translation: CASSSPPRLEAFF.

V is TRBV7-9 and J is TRBJ2-1, with D maybe TRBD2 (5 bases). V was trimmed by 3 bases and J by 8 bases, leaving 17 bases between them. The CDR3 loop spans 15 amino acids. Germline CDR1 is SEHNR and CDR2 is FQNEAQ (reference sequence). CDR3: CASSFPALPGDEQFF. CDR3 bases: TGTGCCAGCAGCTTTCCGGCCCTACCCGGGGATGAGCAGTTCTTC.

The chain employs TRBV9 and TRBJ2-7; the D is unclear. Trimming removed 0 bases at V and 2 bases at J, with 12 bases between. Germline CDR1 SGDLS, CDR2 YYNGEE. The length of the CDR3 is 15 residues. As DNA, the CDR3 is TGTGCCAGCAGCGTAGGCGCCCAGGCCACCTACGAGCAGTACTTC. Its translation is CASSVGAQATYEQYF.

This chain joins TRBV9 and TRBJ2-1; D not resolved. The CDR3 sequence is 12 residues long. Germline CDR1 is SGDLS and CDR2 is YYNGEE. V was pared by 3 bases and J by 9 bases, with 10 bases between. In nucleotides, the CDR3 is TGTGCCAGCAGCGCAGAAATGGGTGAGCAGTTCTTC. The encoded protein is CASSAEMGEQFF.

In this sample, this clone turned up once. CDR3 DNA: TGTGCCACCAGCAGAGATCCACTCACAGGGATCCCCTACGAGCAGTACTTC. Its translation: CATSRDPLTGIPYEQYF. The J gene is TRBJ2-7, the V gene TRBV15; possibly TRBD1 for D (6 bases). V was trimmed by 0 bases and J by 2 bases, leaving 17 bases between them. Germline V gene lookup returns CDR1 LNHNV and CDR2 YYDKDF (reference sequence). The length of the CDR3 is 17 residues.

The chain combines TRBV19 with TRBJ1-1; D is undetermined. V was clipped by 8 bases and J by 11 bases, with 15 bases between them. Germline V lookup: CDR1 LNHDA, CDR2 SQIVND (reference sequence). This CDR3 is 11 amino acids long. The DNA of the CDR3 is TGTGCCAGTTATTCCTCCGCTGGGGCTTTCTTT. Protein: CASYSSAGAFF.

The J gene is TRBJ1-4, the V gene TRBV6-6, with 7 bases that match TRBD1. This CDR3 is 15 amino acids long. After removal of 0 bases from V and 8 bases from J, the junction contained 6 bases not matched to a gene. The V gene's germline CDR1 is MNHNY and CDR2 SVGAGI (reference sequence). CDR3 region: CASSYSPTGTEKLFF. Written as DNA, the CDR3 is TGTGCCAGCAGTTACTCTCCGACAGGGACCGAAAAACTGTTTTTT.

J is TRBJ2-1 and V is TRBV7-6; D might be TRBD2 (6 bases). The V gene lost 2 bases and the J gene lost 1 base, with 12 bases spanning the gap. The CDR3 has 16 residues. Germline CDR1 is SGHVS and CDR2 is FNYEAQ. The CDR3 sequence is CASSLLTSASYNEQFF. The CDR3 DNA reads TGTGCCAGCAGCTTACTGACTAGTGCGTCCTACAATGAGCAGTTCTTC.

This clone turned up a few times. V is TRBV6-5 and J is TRBJ2-1; no clear D gene. This CDR3 is 13 amino acids long. V gave up 0 bases and J gave up 6 bases, with 6 bases separating them. Per the germline V gene, CDR1 is MNHEY and CDR2 is SVGAGI. CDR3 coding DNA: TGTGCCAGCAGTTACTCGAATAGCAATGAGCAGTTCTTC. Translated, it gives CASSYSNSNEQFF.